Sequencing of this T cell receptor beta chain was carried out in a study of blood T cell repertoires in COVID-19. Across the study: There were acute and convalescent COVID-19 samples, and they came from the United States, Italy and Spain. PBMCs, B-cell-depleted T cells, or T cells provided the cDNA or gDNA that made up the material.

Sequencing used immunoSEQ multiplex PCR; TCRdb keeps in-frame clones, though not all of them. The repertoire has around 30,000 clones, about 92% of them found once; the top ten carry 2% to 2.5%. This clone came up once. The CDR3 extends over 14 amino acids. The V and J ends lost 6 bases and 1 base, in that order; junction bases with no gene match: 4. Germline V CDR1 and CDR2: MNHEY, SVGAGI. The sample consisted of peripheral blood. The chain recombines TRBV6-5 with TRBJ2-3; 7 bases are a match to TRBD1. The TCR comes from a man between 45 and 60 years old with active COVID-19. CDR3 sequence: CASRQGTGTDTQYF. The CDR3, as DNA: TGTGCCAGCAGACAGGGGACAGGCACAGATACGCAGTATTTT.